The entry below gives a single T cell receptor (beta chain) sequence along with its context. Its specificity is unknown. The data originate from a study of cytomegalovirus exposure and HLA in healthy donors. Findings and caveats of the study: Sequencing depth across donors, presence/absence analyses assumed, was roughly uniform. A later analysis linked a missense variant in DCLRE1C to the trimming of TCR beta V and J genes.

PCR involved 60 Vbeta and 13 Jbeta primers. Sequencing used immunoSEQ multiplex PCR; TCRdb keeps in-frame clones, though not all of them. The sample table sets out roughly 140,000 clones. Healthy bone marrow donors made up the donor group. This CDR3 has 13 residues. The V gene's germline CDR1 is KGHSH and CDR2 LQKENI. V was trimmed by 2 bases and J by 0 bases, leaving 5 bases between them. This sequence originates from a man aged 40-49 years in good health and CMV-seronegative. The sequenced material came from PBMCs. The chain is built from TRBV18 and TRBJ2-7; D unresolved. In nucleotides, the CDR3 is TGTGCCAGCTCACCAGGGCCCTCCTACGAGCAGTACTTC. It translates to CASSPGPSYEQYF.